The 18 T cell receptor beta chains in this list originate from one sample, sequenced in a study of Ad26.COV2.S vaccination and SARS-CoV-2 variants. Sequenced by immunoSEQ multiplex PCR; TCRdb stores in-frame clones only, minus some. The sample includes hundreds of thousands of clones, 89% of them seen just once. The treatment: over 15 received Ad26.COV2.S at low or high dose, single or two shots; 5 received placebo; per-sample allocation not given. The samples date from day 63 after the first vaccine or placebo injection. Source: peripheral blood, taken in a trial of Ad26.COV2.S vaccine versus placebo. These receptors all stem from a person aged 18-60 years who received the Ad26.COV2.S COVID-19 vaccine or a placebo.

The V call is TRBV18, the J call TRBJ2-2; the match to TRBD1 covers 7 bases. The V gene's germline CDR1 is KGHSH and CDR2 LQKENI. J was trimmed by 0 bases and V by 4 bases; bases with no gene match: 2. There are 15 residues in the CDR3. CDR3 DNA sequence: TGTGCCAGCTCACAGGGACAGTCGAACACCGGGGAGCTGTTTTTT. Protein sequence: CASSQGQSNTGELFF.

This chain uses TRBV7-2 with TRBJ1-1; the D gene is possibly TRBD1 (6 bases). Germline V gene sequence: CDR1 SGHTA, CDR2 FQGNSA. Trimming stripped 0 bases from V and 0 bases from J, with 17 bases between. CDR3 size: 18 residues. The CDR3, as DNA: TGTGCCAGCAGCTTAGCCATGCGGGGGGGCGGGCTGAACACTGAAGCTTTCTTT. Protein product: CASSLAMRGGGLNTEAFF.

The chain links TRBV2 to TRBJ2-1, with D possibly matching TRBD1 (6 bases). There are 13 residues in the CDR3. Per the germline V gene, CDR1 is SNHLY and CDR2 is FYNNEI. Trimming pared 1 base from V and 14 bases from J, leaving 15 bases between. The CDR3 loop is CASSEGNRDGKFF. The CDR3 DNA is TGTGCCAGCAGTGAAGGGAACAGGGATGGGAAGTTCTTC.

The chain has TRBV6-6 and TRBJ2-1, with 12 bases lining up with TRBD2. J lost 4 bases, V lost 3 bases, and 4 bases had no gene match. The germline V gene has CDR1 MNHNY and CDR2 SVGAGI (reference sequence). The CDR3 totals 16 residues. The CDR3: CASSYSLAGGYNEQFF. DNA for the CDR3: TGTGCCAGCAGTTATTCACTAGCGGGGGGTTACAATGAGCAGTTCTTC.

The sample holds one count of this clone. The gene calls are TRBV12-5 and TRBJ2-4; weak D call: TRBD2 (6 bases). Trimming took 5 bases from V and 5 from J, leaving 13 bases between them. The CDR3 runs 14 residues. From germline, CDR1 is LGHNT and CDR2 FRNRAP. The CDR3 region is CASGQFGTQNIQYF. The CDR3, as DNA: TGTGCTAGTGGTCAATTCGGGACTCAAAACATTCAGTACTTC.

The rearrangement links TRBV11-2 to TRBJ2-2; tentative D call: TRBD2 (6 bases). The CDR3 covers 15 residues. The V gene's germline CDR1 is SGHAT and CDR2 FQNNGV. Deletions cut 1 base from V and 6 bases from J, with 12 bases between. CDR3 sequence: CASSLVGLSSGELFF. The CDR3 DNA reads TGTGCCAGCAGCTTAGTGGGACTTAGTTCCGGGGAGCTGTTTTTT.

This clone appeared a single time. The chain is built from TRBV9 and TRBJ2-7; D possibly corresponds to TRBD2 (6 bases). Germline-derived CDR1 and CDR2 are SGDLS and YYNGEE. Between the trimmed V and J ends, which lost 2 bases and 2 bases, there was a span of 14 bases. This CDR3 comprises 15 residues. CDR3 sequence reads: CASSVESGATYEQYF. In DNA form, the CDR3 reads TGTGCCAGCAGCGTGGAATCGGGAGCCACCTACGAGCAGTACTTC.

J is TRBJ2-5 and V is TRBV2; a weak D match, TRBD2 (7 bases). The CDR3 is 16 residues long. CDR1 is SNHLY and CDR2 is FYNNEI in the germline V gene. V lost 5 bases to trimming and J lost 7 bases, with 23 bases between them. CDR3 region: CASSLGDSRRGGTQYF. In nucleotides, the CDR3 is TGTGCCAGCAGTCTAGGGGACTCCCGAAGGGGGGGGACCCAGTACTTC.

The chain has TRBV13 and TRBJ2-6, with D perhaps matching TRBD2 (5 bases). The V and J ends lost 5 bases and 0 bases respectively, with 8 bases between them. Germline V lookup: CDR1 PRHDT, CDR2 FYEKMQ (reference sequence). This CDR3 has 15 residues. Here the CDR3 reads CASSGGYSGANVLTF. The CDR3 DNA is TGTGCCAGCAGCGGCGGGTACTCTGGGGCCAACGTCCTGACTTTC. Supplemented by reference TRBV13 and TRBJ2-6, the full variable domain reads AAGVIQSPRHLIKEKRETATLKCYPIPRHDTVYWYQQGPGQDPQFLISFYEKMQSDKGSIPDRFSAQQFSDYHSELNMSSLELGDSALYFCASSGGYSGANVLTFGAGSRLTVL.

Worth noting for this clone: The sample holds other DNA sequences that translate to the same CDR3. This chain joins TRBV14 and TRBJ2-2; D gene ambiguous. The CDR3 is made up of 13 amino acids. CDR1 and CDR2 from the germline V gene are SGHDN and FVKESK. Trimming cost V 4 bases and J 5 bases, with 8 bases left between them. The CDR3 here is CASSPRTTGELFF. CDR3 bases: TGTGCCAGCAGCCCAAGGACGACCGGGGAGCTGTTTTTT.

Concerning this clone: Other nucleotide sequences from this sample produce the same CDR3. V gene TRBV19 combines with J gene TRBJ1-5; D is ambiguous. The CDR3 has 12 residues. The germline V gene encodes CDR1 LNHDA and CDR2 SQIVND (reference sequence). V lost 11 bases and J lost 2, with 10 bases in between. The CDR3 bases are TGTGCCTCTAGGAGGGGCAATCAGCCCCAGCATTTT. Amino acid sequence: CASRRGNQPQHF. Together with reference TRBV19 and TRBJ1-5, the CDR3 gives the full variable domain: DGGITQSPKYLFRKEGQNVTLSCEQNLNHDAMYWYRQDPGQGLRLIYYSQIVNDFQKGDIAEGYSVSREKKESFPLTVTSAQKNPTAFYLCASRRGNQPQHFGDGTRLSIL.

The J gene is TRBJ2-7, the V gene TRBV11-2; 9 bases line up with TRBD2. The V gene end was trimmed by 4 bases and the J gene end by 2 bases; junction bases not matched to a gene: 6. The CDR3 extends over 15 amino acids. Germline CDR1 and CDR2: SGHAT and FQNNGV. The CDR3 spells CASSWDAGGAYEQYF. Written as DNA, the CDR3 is TGTGCCAGCAGCTGGGACGCGGGAGGGGCCTACGAGCAGTACTTC.

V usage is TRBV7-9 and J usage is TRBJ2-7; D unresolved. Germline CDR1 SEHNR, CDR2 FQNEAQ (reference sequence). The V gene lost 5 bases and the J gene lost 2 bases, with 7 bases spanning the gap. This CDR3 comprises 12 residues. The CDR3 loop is CASSPQTYEQYF. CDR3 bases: TGTGCCAGCAGCCCACAGACCTACGAGCAGTACTTC.

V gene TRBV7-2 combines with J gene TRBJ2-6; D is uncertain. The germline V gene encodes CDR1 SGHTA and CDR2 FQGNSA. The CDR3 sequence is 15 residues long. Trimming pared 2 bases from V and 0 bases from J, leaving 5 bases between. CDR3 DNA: TGTGCCAGCAGCTTAAGGGACTCTGGGGCCAACGTCCTGACTTTC. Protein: CASSLRDSGANVLTF.

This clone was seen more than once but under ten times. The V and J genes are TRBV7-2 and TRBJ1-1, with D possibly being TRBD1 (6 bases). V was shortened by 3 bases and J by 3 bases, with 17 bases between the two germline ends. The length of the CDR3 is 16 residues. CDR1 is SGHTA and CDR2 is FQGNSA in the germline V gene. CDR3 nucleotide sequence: TGTGCCAGCAGCTTCCAAGGGGGGGGAGTATACACTGAAGCTTTCTTT. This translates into CASSFQGGGVYTEAFF.

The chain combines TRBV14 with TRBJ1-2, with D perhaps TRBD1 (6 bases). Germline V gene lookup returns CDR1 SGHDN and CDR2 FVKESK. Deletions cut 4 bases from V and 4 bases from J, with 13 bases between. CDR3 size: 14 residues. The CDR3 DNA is TGTGCCAGCAGCCCCCGCCTCAGGGGCTATGGCTACACCTTC. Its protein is CASSPRLRGYGYTF.

CDR3 DNA sequence: TGTGCCATCAGTGAGGGGGGTTCCGGGGAGCTGTTTTTT. It yields the protein CAISEGGSGELFF. V and J are TRBV10-3 and TRBJ2-2; the D gene could be TRBD1 or TRBD2 (5 bases each). This CDR3 comprises 13 residues. CDR1 is ENHRY, CDR2 SYGVKD, per germline. Trimming pared 2 bases from V and 6 bases from J, leaving 7 bases between.

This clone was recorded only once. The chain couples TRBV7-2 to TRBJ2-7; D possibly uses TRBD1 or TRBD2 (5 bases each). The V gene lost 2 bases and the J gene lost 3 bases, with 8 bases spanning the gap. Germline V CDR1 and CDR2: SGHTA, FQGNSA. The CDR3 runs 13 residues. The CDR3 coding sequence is TGTGCCAGCAGCTTATCGGGGCACTACGAGCAGTACTTC. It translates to CASSLSGHYEQYF. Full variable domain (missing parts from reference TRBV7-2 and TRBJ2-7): GAGVSQSPSNKVTEKGKDVELRCDPISGHTALYWYRQSLGQGLEFLIYFQGNSAPDKSGLPSDRFSAERTGGSVSTLTIQRTQQEDSAVYLCASSLSGHYEQYFGPGTRLTVT.